This TCR beta chain originates from a study of T cell responses to AZD1222 COVID-19 vaccine. The repertoire was sequenced with immunoSEQ multiplex PCR; TCRdb's copy has only in-frame clones and lacks some. The data hold about 200,000 clones, with approximately 94% observed a single time. Findings and limits, study-wide: White British donors predominated, females outnumbered males, and clonal diversity was possibly underestimated. Researchers took repertoire samples only after the peak T cell response had come. A reported finding is that nearly half of spike-specific TCRs target unmutated variant regions.

This clone was seen more than once but under ten times. Its antigen is unidentified. The clonotype was recovered from an adult in good health. The sequencing used peripheral blood, collected on day 0 of MenACWY control vaccination.

CDR3 residues: CASSQSGTAGYTF. The CDR3 nucleotides read TGTGCCAGCAGCCAGTCAGGCACTGCTGGCTACACCTTC. This rearrangement joins TRBV3-1 (or the pseudogene TRBV3-2) to TRBJ1-2, with D hard to call. V lost 3 bases to trimming and J lost 7 bases, with 12 bases between them. This CDR3 has 13 residues. Germline lookup yields CDR1 LGHDT and CDR2 YNNKEL (reference sequence).